This TCR beta chain was identified in a study of T cell changes during pregnancy in multiple sclerosis. Produced via immunoSEQ multiplex PCR; TCRdb's table is partial and in-frame only. The table has roughly 89,000 clones, 90% to 95% seen once. The clonotype was recovered from a female donor with multiple sclerosis, enrolled in a pregnancy study. The sample was peripheral blood, taken in the third trimester of pregnancy.

This CDR3 reads CASTTGSTDTQYF. Written as DNA, the CDR3 is TGTGCCAGTACTACAGGGAGCACAGATACGCAGTATTTT. The chain has TRBV6-6 and TRBJ2-3, with D tentatively TRBD1 (6 bases). V was trimmed by 9 bases and J by 0 bases, leaving 10 bases between them. This CDR3 has 13 residues. Germline CDR1 is MNHNY and CDR2 is SVGAGI (reference sequence).